This TCR beta chain derives from a study of T cells in Graves' hyperthyroidism and ophthalmopathy. Ten or more counts support this clonotype. Amplification of TCR beta CDR3 regions was performed using RNA transcripts as template. During a first-round RT-PCR of the TCR CDR3, the HTBI primer set was used. TCRdb used MiXCR to reprocess the multiplex PCR reads, holding one entry per CDR3 protein. The data show around 260,000 distinct CDR3 sequences, 25% to 30% seen once. Germline V CDR1 and CDR2: WSHSY, SAAADI. This CDR3 has 19 amino acids. V gave up 5 bases and J gave up 3 bases; unmatched junction bases: 19.

The chain has TRBV10-2 and TRBJ2-3; TRBD1 aligns across 8 bases. The source material was blood. This clonotype was sampled from a man aged 40-49 years with Graves' hyperthyroidism that later progressed to Graves' ophthalmopathy. The chain's CDR3 is CASSTPLQGVVFWTDTQYF. Written as DNA, the CDR3 is TGCGCCAGCAGTACCCCCCTACAGGGGGTCGTCTTTTGGACAGATACGCAGTATTTT.